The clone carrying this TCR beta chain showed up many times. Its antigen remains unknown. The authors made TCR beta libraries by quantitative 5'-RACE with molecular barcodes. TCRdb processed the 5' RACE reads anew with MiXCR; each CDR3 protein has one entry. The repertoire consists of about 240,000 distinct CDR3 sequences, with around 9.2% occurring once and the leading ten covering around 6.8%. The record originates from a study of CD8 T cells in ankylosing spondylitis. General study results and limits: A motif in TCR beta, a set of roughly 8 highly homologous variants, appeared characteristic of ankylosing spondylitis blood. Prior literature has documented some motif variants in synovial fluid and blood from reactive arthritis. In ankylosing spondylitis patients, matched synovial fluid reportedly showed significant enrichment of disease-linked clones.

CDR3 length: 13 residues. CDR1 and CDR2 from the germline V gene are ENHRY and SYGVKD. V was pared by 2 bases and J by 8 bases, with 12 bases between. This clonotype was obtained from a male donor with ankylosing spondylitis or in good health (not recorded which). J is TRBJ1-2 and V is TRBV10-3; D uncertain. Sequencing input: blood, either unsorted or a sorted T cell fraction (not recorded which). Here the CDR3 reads CAISETPTGGYTF. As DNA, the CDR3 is TGTGCCATCAGTGAGACCCCAACGGGCGGCTACACCTTC.